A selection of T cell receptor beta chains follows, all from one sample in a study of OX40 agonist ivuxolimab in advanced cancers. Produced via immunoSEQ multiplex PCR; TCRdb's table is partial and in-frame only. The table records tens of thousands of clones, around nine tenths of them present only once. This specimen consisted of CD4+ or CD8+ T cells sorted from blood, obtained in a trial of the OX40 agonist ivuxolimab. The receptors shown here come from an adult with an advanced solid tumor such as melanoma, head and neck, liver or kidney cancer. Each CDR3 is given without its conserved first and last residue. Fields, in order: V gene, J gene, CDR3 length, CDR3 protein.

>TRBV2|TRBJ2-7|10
ASSEAQDEQY
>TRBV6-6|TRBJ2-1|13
ASSYRQGIYNEQF
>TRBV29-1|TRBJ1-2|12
SVEDFTGDGGYT
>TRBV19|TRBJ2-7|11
ASGPGQIYEQY
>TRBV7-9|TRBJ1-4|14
ATTVGQGATNEKLF
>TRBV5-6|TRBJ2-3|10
ASSLQGLTQY
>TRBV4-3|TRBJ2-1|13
ASSQERDRVSEQF
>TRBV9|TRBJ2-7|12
ASSQRAGAYEQY
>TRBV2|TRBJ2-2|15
ASSEARTGLGTGELF
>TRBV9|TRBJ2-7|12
ASSVVDSSYEQY
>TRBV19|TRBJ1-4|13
ASSSTGTSGEKLF
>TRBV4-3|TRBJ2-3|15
ASSQDLASGDSDTQY
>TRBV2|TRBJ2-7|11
ASGGVKEYEQY
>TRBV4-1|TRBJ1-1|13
ASSQVGQGPTEAF
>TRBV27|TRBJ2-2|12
AIGTGANTGELF
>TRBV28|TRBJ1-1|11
ASSSVMNTEAF
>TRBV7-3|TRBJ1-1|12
ASSPQGKGTEAF
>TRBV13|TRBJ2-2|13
ASSPRVENTGELF
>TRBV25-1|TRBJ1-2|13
ASSGATGSLYGYT
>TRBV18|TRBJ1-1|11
ASSPIGGSEAF
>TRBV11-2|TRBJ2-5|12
AGQRGDPARTQY
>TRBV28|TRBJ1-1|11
ASSRPANTEAF
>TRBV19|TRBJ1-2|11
ASSIPTFYGYT
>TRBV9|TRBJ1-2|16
ASSPLSGTGGAFLGYT
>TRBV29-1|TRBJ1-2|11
SVEAGTGGGYT
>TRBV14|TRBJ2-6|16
ASSAPGQLLSGANVLT
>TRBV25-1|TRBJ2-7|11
ASSASAHNEQY
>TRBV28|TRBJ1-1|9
ASVAYTEAF
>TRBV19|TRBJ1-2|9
ATRQGKGYT
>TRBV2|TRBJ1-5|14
ASSDGTGYSNQPQH
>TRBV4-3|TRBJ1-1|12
ASSHMKANTEAF
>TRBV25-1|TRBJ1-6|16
ASSEFGTTESYNSPLH
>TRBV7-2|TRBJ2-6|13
ASSPRGSGANVLT
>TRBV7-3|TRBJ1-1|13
ASSLNGRSNTEAF
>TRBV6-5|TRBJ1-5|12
ASSYSLRNQPQH
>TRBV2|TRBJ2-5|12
ASSEFRGEETQY
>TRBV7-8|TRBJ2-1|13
ASSLTWGGDYEQF
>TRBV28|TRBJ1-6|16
ASTLLRDGSSYNSPLH
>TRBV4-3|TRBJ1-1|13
ASSQDEPSDVEAF
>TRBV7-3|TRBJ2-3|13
ASSPPGSPTDTQY
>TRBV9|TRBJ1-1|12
ASSVVETALEAF
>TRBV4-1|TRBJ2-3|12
ASSQDGASDTQY
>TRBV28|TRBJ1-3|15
ASRTPTGGEVGNTIY
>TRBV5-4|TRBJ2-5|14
ASSLAAGGMSETQY
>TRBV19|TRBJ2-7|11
ASSIGAIREQY
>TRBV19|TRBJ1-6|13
ASSIPRDLNSPLH
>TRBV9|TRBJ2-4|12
ASSPMDLKNIQY
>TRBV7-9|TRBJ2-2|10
ASSPNTGELF